Listed below are T cell receptor beta chains from one sample, sequenced in a study of T cells after yellow fever vaccination. TCRdb re-called the 5' RACE reads with MiXCR, one entry per CDR3 protein. The sample has some 150,000 distinct CDR3 sequences, 11% seen once. Material: CD8+ T cells sorted from PBMCs, obtained 15 days after the yellow fever booster vaccination. These receptors all stem from a man between 18 and 29 years old who received the YFV17D yellow fever vaccine. Each CDR3 is given without its conserved first and last residue. Fields, in order: J gene, V gene, CDR3 protein.

>TRBJ2-6|TRBV9
ASSVTGGHSGANVLT
>TRBJ2-5|TRBV6-2/TRBV6-3
ASSRDLGVQETQY
>TRBJ1-2|TRBV6-5
ASSTGTGDRYGYT
>TRBJ2-2|TRBV7-3
ASSQGRGFTGELF
>TRBJ2-1|TRBV4-1
ASSQADGGGRQGIPNEQF
>TRBJ1-1|TRBV20-1
SASGGADMNTEAF
>TRBJ2-1|TRBV4-3
ASSQDGGDEQF
>TRBJ2-7|TRBV4-1
ASSQELRGAYEQY
>TRBJ2-1|TRBV6-5
ASSYSAGGEQF
>TRBJ2-7|TRBV12-3/TRBV12-4
ASSFAGNEQY
>TRBJ1-1|TRBV27
ASSLNTGGRVAF
>TRBJ2-7|TRBV5-1
ASVPGTGGFYEQY
>TRBJ2-1|TRBV9
ASGRGGDNEQF
>TRBJ1-2|TRBV12-3/TRBV12-4
ASSSYEVNYGYT
>TRBJ1-5|TRBV4-1
ASSHLDRGTNQPQH
>TRBJ2-3|TRBV20-1
SALIRDKANTRTDTQY
>TRBJ1-2|TRBV7-8
ASSLEPSYGYT
>TRBJ2-7|TRBV5-1
ASSPDSSYEQY
>TRBJ2-2|TRBV7-9
ASSSEGSGETGELF
>TRBJ2-7|TRBV29-1
SVQRDSRSYEQY
>TRBJ2-1|TRBV5-1
ASSLNRRYNEQF
>TRBJ2-3|TRBV3-1
ASSYGAASTDTQY
>TRBJ1-2|TRBV4-1
ASSQDPSSYGYT
>TRBJ1-2|TRBV28
ASQSMTPDTDLYYGYT
>TRBJ2-2|TRBV25-1
ASSAGELF
>TRBJ1-2|TRBV4-3
ASSQAGFCT
>TRBJ1-5|TRBV10-3
AISELGAGQPQH
>TRBJ1-2|TRBV7-9
ASSLESGGLDYGYT
>TRBJ2-1|TRBV7-2
ASSPPRAGRYNEQF
>TRBJ2-3|TRBV4-1
ASSQSVGLVTYTQY
>TRBJ1-1|TRBV7-8
ASSLRTNTEAF
>TRBJ2-7|TRBV7-9
ASSPPTGYEQY
>TRBJ2-2|TRBV5-4
ASSPEEFSGTGELF
>TRBJ1-5|TRBV15
ATSRDLQVNQPQH
>TRBJ1-5|TRBV4-1
ASSQWVTGGDSNQPQH
>TRBJ2-3|TRBV6-5
ASSYSTGATDTQY
>TRBJ2-3|TRBV16
ASSQSRGGLTDTQY
>TRBJ2-2|TRBV5-8
ASSLLRVSNTGELF
>TRBJ2-3|TRBV10-3
AISEEGQTTDTQY
>TRBJ1-1|TRBV7-9
ASSHEGQGAVYTEAF
>TRBJ2-1|TRBV7-6
ASSQQTSGGNEQF
>TRBJ1-4|TRBV2
ASADSGRPPHEKLF
>TRBJ2-3|TRBV20-1
SAHSVERGITDTQY
>TRBJ1-3|TRBV4-1
ASSPREGGTGSTIY
>TRBJ2-3|TRBV5-1
ASSFGTSGERDTQY
>TRBJ2-2|TRBV5-1
ASSLALGTGKFKSTGELF
>TRBJ2-1|TRBV7-8
ASGHLKAGYHNEQF
>TRBJ2-3|TRBV6-2/TRBV6-3
ASIAGRSTGDTQY
>TRBJ2-3|TRBV6-2/TRBV6-3
ASSVTWDRATDTQY
>TRBJ2-1|TRBV27
ASSFGTSGYNEQF
>TRBJ2-3|TRBV12-3/TRBV12-4
ASSTDTQY
>TRBJ2-3|TRBV7-9
ASSLVGGGLKDTQY
>TRBJ1-3|TRBV4-1
ASNSPGEGNTIY
>TRBJ2-3|TRBV7-8
ASSSRGLAGATSTDTQY